This T cell receptor beta chain was identified in a study of T cell repertoires in cytomegalovirus infection. TCRdb fed the reads into MiXCR, producing one record per CDR3 protein. The data hold around 740,000 distinct CDR3 sequences, with less than 40% observed a single time. The CDR3 has 14 amino acids. Germline CDR1 is SGHVS and CDR2 is FNYEAQ. With respect to this clonotype: One junction end does not reproduce the germline sequence, and a read error may be involved.

The gene calls are TRBV7-6 and TRBJ2-5; the D is unclear. The specimen was PBMCs. The receptor comes from a human donor in good health (CMV status not recorded). Some clones in this sample may be carry-over from other donors' samples. The CDR3 region is CASSFSHTQETQYF. The CDR3 nucleotides are TGTGCTAGCAGCTTTTCGCACACACAAGAGACCCAGTACTTC. Filled out from reference TRBV7-6 and TRBJ2-5, the complete variable domain reads GAGVSQSPRYKVTKRGQDVALRCDPISGHVSLYWYRQALGQGPEFLTYFNYEAQQDKSGLPNDRFSAERPEGSISTLTIQRTEQRDSAMYRCASSFSHTQETQYFGPGTRLLVL.